This is a list of T cell receptor beta chains from one sample in a study of blood T cells in healthy people across ages. TCRdb used MiXCR to reprocess the 5' RACE reads, holding one entry per CDR3 protein. The sample includes hundreds of thousands of distinct CDR3 sequences, around 50% of them seen just once. The sequencing input was blood. All receptors derive from a man in his forties or fifties in good health. Each CDR3 is given with its conserved first and last residue. D genes are given only for firm matches. Rows may omit the clone size; those that give it use once, few, many or a size class.

D | J | V | size | DNA | CDR3
- | TRBJ2-5 | TRBV12-3/TRBV12-4 | few | TGTGCCAGCAGTTCCGCCTATCAAGAGACCCAGTACTTC | CASSSAYQETQYF
TRBD1 | TRBJ2-5 | TRBV6-5 | few | TGTGCCAGCAGTCGCAGGACAGGGGAATATGGGGAGACCCAGTACTTC | CASSRRTGEYGETQYF
- | TRBJ1-2 | TRBV28 | - | TGTGCCAGCATTGGGATGTCCTTTAATTATGGCTACACCTTC | CASIGMSFNYGYTF
TRBD1 | TRBJ2-1 | TRBV4-2 | - | TGTGCCAGCAGCCAAGATGCGAGAAACCAGGGGGCGAAGGGTAGTAAACTTTACAATGAGCAGTTCTTC | CASSQDARNQGAKGSKLYNEQFF
- | TRBJ2-3 | TRBV6-5 | - | TGTGCCACCCAGGGGGAGGTCTCAGATACGCAGTATTTT | CATQGEVSDTQYF
- | TRBJ2-5 | TRBV5-1 | once | TGCGCCAGCAGCCTGAGGGCCGACGGGTCGGAGACCCAGTACTTC | CASSLRADGSETQYF
- | TRBJ2-5 | TRBV30 | - | TGTGCCTGGAGTGTGGGGAACCAAGAGACCCAGTACTTC | CAWSVGNQETQYF
- | TRBJ1-2 | TRBV29-1 | - | TGCAGCGTCACGGGGGTGGGGAACTATGGCTACACCTTC | CSVTGVGNYGYTF
TRBD1 | TRBJ2-7 | TRBV20-1 | - | TGCAGTGCTAGAGATAGGACAGGGAGAGGCAAGCAGTACTTC | CSARDRTGRGKQYF
- | TRBJ1-2 | TRBV6-5 | - | TGTGCCAGCAGTTCCCACGCCGGCCGCTATGGCTACACCTTC | CASSSHAGRYGYTF
TRBD2 | TRBJ2-5 | TRBV6-5 | - | TGTGCCAGCAGTTACCCATTGACCGGGCGGGGGGGCCAAGAGACCCAGTACTTC | CASSYPLTGRGGQETQYF
TRBD2 | TRBJ2-7 | TRBV6-1 | - | TGTGCCAGCAGCCCCCTGACTAGCGGGATTGGCTACGAGCAGTACTTC | CASSPLTSGIGYEQYF
TRBD1 | TRBJ1-6 | TRBV4-1 | - | TGCGCCAGCAGCTATCGGGACAGCTCCTATAATTCACCCCTCCACTTT | CASSYRDSSYNSPLHF